This T cell receptor (beta chain) is from a study of identical twins. The CDR3 loop spans 13 amino acids. The germline V gene encodes CDR1 MNHEY and CDR2 SMNVEV (reference sequence). V was pared by 5 bases and J by 5 bases, with 10 bases between. Unique molecular identifiers were present on the cDNA, and a universal primer site came from template switching. TCRdb analysed the 5' RACE reads with MiXCR anew, one entry per CDR3 protein. This sample has about 1.7 million distinct CDR3 sequences, with less than 35% found just once. This chain connects TRBV27 to TRBJ2-1; D ambiguous. Source material: cord blood. The clonotype originates from a newborn girl in good health. DNA of the CDR3: TGTGCCAGCAGTGTACTGCATAACAATGAGCAGTTCTTC. Its translation: CASSVLHNNEQFF.